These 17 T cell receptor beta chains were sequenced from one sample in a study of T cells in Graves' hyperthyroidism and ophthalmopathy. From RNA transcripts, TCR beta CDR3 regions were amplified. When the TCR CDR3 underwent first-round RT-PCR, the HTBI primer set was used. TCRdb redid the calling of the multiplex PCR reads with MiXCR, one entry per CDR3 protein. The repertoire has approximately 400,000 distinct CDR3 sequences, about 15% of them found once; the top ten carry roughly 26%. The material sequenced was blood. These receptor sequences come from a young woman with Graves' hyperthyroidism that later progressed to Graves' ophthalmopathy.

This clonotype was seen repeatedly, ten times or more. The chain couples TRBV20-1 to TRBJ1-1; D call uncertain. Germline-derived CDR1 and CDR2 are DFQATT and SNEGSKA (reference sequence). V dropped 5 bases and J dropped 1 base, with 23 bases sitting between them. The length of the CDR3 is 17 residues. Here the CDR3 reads CSADVEGLPGANTEAFF. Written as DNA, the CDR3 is TGCAGTGCTGACGTAGAGGGCCTCCCAGGCGCGAACACTGAAGCTTTCTTT.

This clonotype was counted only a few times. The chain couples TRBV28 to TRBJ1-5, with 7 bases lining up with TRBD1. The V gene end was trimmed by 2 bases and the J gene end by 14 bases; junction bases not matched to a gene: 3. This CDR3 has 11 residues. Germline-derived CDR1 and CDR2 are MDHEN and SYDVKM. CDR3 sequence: CASSLGGQEHF. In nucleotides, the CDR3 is TGTGCCAGCAGTTTAGGAGGACAGGAGCATTTT.

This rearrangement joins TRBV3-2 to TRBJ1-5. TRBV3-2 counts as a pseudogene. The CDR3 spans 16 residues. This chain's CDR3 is CASSQEGCGVNQPQHF. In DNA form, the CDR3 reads TGTGCCAGCAGCCAAGAGGGGTGTGGGGTCAATCAGCCCCAGCATTTT.

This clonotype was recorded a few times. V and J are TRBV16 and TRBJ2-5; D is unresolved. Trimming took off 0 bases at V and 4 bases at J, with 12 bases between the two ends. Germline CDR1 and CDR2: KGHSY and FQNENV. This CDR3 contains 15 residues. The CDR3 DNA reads TGTGCCAGCAGCCAATCAAGAAGTGATCGAGAGACCCAGTACTTC. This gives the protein CASSQSRSDRETQYF. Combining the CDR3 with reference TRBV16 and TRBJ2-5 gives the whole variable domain GEEVAQTPKHLVRGEGQKAKLYCAPIKGHSYVFWYQQVLKNEFKFLISFQNENVFDETGMPKERFSAKCLPNSPCSLEIQATKLEDSAVYFCASSQSRSDRETQYFGPGTRLLVL.

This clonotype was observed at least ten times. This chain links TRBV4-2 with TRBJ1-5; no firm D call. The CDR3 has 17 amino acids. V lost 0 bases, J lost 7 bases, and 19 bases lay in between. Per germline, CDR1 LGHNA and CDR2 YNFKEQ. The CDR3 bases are TGTGCCAGCAGCCAAGATAGATCCCAGGCGGCGGGACAGCCCCAGCATTTT. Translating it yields CASSQDRSQAAGQPQHF.

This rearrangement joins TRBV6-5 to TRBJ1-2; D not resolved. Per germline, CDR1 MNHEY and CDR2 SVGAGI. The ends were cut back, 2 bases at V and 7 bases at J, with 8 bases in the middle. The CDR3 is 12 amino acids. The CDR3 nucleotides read TGTGCCAGCAGTTACCCGACGGGTGGCTACACCTTC. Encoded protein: CASSYPTGGYTF.

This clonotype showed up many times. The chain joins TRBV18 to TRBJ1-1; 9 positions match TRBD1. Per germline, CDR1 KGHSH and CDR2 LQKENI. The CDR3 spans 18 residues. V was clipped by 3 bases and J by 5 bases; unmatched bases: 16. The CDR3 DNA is TGTGCCAGCTCACCGACGCTCGATCCGGGACAGGGATCGACTGAAGCTTTCTTT. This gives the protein CASSPTLDPGQGSTEAFF.

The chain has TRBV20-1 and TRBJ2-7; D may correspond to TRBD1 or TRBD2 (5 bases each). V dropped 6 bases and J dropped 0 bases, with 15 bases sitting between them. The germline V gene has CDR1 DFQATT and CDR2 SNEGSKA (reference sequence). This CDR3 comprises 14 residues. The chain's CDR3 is CSAERRDVSYEQYF. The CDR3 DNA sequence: TGCAGTGCAGAACGCCGGGACGTCTCCTACGAGCAGTACTTC.

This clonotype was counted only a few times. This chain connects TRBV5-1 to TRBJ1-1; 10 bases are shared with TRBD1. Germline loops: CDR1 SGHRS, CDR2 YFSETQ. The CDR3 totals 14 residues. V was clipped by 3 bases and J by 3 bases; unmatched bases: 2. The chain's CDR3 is CASSYGTGDTEAFF. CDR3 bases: TGCGCCAGCAGCTACGGGACAGGGGACACTGAAGCTTTCTTT. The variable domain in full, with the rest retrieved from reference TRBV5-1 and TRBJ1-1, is KAGVTQTPRYLIKTRGQQVTLSCSPISGHRSVSWYQQTPGQGLQFLFEYFSETQRNKGNFPGRFSGRQFSNSRSEMNVSTLELGDSALYLCASSYGTGDTEAFFGQGTRLTVV.

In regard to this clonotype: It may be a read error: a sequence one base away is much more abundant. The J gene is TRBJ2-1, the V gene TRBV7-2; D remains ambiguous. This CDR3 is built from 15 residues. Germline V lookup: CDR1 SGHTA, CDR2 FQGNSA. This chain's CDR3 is CASSLFKMNLNEQSF. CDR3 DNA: TGTGCCAGCAGCTTATTTAAGATGAACCTTAATGAGCAGTCCTTC.

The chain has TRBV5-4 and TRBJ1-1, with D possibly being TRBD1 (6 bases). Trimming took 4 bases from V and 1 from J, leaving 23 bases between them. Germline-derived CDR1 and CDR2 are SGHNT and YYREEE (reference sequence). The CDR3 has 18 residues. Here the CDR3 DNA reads TGTGCCAGCAGCCCTTCTCGCTCCCGGGGGCGGGGGAACACTGAAGCTTTCTTT. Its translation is CASSPSRSRGRGNTEAFF.

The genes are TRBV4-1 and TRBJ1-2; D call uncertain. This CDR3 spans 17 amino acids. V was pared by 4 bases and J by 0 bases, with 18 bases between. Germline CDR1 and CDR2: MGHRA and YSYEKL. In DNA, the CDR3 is TGCGCCAGCAGCCCCCCGGGCAGGAGGAATTCTAACTATGGCTACACCTTC. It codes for CASSPPGRRNSNYGYTF.

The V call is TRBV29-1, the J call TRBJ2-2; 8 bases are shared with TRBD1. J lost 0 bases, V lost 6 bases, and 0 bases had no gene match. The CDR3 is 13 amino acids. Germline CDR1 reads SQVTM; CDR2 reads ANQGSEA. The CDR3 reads CSVDRANTGELFF. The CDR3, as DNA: TGCAGCGTGGACAGGGCGAACACCGGGGAGCTGTTTTTT.

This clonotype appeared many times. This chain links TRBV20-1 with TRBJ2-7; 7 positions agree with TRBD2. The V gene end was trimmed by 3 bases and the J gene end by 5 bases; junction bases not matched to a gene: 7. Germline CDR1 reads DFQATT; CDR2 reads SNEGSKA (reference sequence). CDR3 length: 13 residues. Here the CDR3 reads CSASTGGKDEQYF. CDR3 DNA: TGCAGTGCTAGTACGGGGGGAAAGGACGAGCAGTACTTC.

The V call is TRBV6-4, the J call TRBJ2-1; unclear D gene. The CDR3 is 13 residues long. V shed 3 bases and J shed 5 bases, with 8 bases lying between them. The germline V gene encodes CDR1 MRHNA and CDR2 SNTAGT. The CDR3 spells CASSESANNEQFF. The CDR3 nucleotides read TGTGCCAGCAGTGAGAGCGCAAACAATGAGCAGTTCTTC.

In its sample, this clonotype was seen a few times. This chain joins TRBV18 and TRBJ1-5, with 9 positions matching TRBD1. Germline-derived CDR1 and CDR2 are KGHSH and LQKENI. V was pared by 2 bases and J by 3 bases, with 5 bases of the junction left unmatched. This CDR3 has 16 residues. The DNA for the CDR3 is TGTGCCAGCTCACCAAACGGACAGGGGCTCAATCAGCCCCAGCATTTT. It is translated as CASSPNGQGLNQPQHF.

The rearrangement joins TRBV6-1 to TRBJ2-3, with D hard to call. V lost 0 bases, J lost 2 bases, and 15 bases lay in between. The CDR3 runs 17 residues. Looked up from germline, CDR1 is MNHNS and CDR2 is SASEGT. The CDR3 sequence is CASSEALGSGPTDTQYF. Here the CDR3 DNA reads TGTGCCAGCAGTGAAGCCTTGGGATCCGGGCCCACAGATACGCAGTATTTT.